This T cell receptor (beta chain) was identified in a study of shared clonotypes between healthy human individuals. Study outcomes and limitations: What naive subsets generally showed was a larger estimated richness than memory subsets showed. Compared with clonotypes that all four donors shared, non-shared clonotypes had lower generation probabilities.

As handled by the study authors: Filtering was not the same, since immunoSEQ gave junction-only sequences without quality scores. The protocol was immunoSEQ multiplex PCR, while the TCRdb copy is restricted to in-frame clones and leaves out a portion. The DNA gave D and trimming, while V, J and clone size come from that table. The sample contains 2 million to 2.5 million clones, 85% to 95% of which appear only once. V lost 5 bases to trimming and J lost 3 bases, with 14 bases between them. Germline loops: CDR1 SGHTA, CDR2 FQGNSA. CDR3 length: 14 amino acids. As for this clone: Antigen unknown.

CD45RA-negative memory and CD45RA+ naive subsets were split from the CD4+ cells. What was sequenced was naive CD4+ T cells from PBMCs. As for subset: CD45RA+ positively selected. The clonotype comes from a man between 18 and 35 years old in good health. Some clones in this sample may be carry-over from other donors' samples. The chain uses TRBV7-2 and TRBJ2-7; TRBD1 or TRBD2 may be the D gene (5 bases each). In DNA, the CDR3 is TGTGCCAGCAGCACCCCGGGACGGATCTACGAGCAGTACTTC. This encodes CASSTPGRIYEQYF.